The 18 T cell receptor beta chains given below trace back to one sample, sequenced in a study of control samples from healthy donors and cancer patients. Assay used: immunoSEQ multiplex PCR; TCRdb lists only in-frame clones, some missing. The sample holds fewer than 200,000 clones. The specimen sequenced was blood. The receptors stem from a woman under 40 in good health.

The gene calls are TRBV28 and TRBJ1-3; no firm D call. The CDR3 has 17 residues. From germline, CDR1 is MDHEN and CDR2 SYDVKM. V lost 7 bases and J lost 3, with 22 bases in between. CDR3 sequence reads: CASTSDRDQYFGNTIYF. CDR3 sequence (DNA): TGTGCCAGCACAAGCGATCGAGACCAATATTTTGGAAACACCATATATTTT.

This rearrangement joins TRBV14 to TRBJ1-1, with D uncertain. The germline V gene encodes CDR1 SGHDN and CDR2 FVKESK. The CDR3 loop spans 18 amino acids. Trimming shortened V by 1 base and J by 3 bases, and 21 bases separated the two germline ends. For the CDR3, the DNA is TGTGCCAGCAGCCAAGCGATGTACCCGGTTGGTAGGGACACTGAAGCTTTCTTT. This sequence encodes CASSQAMYPVGRDTEAFF. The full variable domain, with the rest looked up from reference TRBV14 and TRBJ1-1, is EAGVTQFPSHSVIEKGQTVTLRCDPISGHDNLYWYRRVMGKEIKFLLHFVKESKQDESGMPNNRFLAERTGGTYSTLKVQPAELEDSGVYFCASSQAMYPVGRDTEAFFGQGTRLTVV.

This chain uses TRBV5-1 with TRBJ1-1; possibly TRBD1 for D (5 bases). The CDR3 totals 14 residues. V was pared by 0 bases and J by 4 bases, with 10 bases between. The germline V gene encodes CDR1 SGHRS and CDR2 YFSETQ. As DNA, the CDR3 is TGCGCCAGCAGCTTGGCCAGGGAAAGCACTGAAGCTTTCTTT. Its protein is CASSLARESTEAFF.

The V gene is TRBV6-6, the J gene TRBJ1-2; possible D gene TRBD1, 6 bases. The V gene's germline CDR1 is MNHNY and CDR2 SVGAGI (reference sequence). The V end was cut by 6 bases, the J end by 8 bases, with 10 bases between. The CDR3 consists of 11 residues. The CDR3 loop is CASRHTGGYTF. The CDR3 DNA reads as TGTGCCAGCAGACATACAGGGGGCTACACCTTC.

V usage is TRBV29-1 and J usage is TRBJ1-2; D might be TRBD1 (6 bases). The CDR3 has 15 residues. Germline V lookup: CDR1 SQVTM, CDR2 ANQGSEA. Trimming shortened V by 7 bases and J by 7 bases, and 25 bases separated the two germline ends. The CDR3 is CSASEGGGLAGGYTF. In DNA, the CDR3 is TGCAGCGCCTCTGAAGGGGGTGGCCTCGCGGGTGGCTACACCTTC.

This CDR3 reads CASRPIAGDGYTF. CDR3 bases: TGTGCCAGCAGACCCATTGCGGGAGATGGCTACACCTTC. This rearrangement joins TRBV5-5 to TRBJ1-2; no clear D gene. The germline gives CDR1 SGHKS, CDR2 YYEKEE (reference sequence). The CDR3 contains 13 residues. Trimming left V 5 bases short and J 6 bases short, with 14 bases between.

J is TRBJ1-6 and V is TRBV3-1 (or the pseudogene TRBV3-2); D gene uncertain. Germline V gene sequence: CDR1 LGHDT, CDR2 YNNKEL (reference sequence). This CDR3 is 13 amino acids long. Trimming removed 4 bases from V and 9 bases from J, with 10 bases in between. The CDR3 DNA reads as TGTGCCAGCAGCCCCGGTGCCAGTTCACCCCTCCACTTT. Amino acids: CASSPGASSPLHF.

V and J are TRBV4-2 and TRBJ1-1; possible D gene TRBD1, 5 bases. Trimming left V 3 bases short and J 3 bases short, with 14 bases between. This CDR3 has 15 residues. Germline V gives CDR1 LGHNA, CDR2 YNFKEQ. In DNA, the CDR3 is TGTGCCAGCAGCCATGACAACCCAGGGTACACTGAAGCTTTCTTT. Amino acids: CASSHDNPGYTEAFF.

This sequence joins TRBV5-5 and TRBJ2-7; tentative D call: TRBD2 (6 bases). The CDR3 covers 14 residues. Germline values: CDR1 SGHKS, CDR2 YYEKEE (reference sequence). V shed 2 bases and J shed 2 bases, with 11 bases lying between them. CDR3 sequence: CASSLDGGTYEQYF. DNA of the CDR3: TGTGCCAGCAGCTTAGATGGGGGGACCTACGAGCAGTACTTC. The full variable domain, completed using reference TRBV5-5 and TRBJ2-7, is DAGVTQSPTHLIKTRGQQVTLRCSPISGHKSVSWYQQVLGQGPQFIFQYYEKEERGRGNFPDRFSARQFPNYSSELNVNALLLGDSALYLCASSLDGGTYEQYFGPGTRLTVT.

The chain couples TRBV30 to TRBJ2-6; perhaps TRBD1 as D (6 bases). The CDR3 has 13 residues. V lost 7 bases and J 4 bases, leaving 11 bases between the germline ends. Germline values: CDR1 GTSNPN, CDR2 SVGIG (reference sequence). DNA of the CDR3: TGTGCCTACAGGGACCCCGGGGCCAACGTCCTGACTTTC. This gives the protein CAYRDPGANVLTF.

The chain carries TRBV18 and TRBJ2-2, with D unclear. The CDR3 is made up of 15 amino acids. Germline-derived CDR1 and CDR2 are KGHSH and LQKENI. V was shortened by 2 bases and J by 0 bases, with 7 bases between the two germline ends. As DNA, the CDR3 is TGTGCCAGCTCACCAGGACGGACGAACACCGGGGAGCTGTTTTTT. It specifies CASSPGRTNTGELFF. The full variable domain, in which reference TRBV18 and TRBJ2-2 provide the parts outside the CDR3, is NAGVMQNPRHLVRRRGQEARLRCSPMKGHSHVYWYRQLPEEGLKFMVYLQKENIIDESGMPKERFSAEFPKEGPSILRIQQVVRGDSAAYFCASSPGRTNTGELFFGEGSRLTVL.

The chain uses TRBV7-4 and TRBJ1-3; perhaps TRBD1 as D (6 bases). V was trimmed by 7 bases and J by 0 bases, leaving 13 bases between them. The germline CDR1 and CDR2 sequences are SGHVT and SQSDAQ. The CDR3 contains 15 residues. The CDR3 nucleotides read TGTGCCAGCATCGAACAGGGAAACTCTGGAAACACCATATATTTT. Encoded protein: CASIEQGNSGNTIYF.

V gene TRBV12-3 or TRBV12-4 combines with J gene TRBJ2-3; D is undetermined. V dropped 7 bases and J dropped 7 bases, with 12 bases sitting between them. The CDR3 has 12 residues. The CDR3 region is CASNHQANTQYF. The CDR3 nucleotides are TGTGCCAGCAACCACCAGGCGAATACGCAGTATTTT.

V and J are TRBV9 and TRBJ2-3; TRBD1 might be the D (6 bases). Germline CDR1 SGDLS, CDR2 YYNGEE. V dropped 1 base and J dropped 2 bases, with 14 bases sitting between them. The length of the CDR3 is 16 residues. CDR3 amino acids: CASSVHTSGATDTQYF. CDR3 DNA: TGTGCCAGCAGCGTACATACCTCAGGGGCCACAGATACGCAGTATTTT.

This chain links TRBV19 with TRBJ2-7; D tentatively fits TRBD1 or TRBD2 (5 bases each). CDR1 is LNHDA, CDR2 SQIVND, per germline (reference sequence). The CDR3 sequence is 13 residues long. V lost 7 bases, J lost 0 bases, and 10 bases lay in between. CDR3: CASMGDRSYEQYF. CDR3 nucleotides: TGTGCCAGTATGGGGGATCGCTCCTACGAGCAGTACTTC.

CDR3 loop: CSVGDRGPGGYTF. The CDR3 DNA reads as TGCAGCGTAGGGGACAGGGGGCCGGGAGGCTACACCTTC. The chain combines TRBV29-1 with TRBJ1-2; 12 nucleotides line up with TRBD1. Per germline, CDR1 SQVTM and CDR2 ANQGSEA. V trimming: 6 bases; J trimming: 8 bases; junction bases outside the gene matches: 7. The CDR3 contains 13 residues.

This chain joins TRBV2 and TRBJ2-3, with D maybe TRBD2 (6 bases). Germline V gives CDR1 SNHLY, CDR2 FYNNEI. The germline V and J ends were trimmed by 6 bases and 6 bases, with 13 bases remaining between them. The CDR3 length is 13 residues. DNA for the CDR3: TGTGCCAGCAGGTGGGGGGTCGTGGATACGCAGTATTTT. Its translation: CASRWGVVDTQYF.

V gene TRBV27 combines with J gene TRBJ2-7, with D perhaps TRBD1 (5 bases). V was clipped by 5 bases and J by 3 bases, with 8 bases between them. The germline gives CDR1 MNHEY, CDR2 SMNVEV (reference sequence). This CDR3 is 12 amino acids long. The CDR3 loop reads CASSLRGYEQYF. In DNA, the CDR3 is TGTGCCAGCAGTCTTAGGGGCTACGAGCAGTACTTC.